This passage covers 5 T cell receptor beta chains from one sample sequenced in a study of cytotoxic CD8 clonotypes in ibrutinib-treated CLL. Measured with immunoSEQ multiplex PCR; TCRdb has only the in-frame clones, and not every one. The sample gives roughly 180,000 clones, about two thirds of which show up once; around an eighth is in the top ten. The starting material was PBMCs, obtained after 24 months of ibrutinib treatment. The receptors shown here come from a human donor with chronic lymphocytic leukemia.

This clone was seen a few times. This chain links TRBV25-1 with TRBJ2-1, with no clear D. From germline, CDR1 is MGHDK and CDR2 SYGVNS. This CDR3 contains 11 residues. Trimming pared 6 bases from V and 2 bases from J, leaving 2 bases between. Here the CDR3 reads CASSPYNEQFF. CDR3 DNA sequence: TGTGCCAGCAGCCCCTACAATGAGCAGTTCTTC.

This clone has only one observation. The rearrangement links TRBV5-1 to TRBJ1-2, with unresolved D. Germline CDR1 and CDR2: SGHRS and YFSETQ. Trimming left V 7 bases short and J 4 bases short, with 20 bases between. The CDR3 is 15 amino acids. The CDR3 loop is CASSQFGELVYGYTF. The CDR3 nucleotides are TGCGCCAGCTCACAATTCGGGGAGTTAGTCTATGGCTACACCTTC.

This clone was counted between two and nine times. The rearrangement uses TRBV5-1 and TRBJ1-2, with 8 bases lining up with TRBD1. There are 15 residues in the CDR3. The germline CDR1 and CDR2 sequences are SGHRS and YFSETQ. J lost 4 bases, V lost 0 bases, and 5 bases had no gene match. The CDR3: CASSLGFTGGYGYTF. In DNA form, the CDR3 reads TGCGCCAGCAGCTTGGGATTCACAGGGGGCTATGGCTACACCTTC. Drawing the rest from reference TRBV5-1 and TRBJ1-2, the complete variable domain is KAGVTQTPRYLIKTRGQQVTLSCSPISGHRSVSWYQQTPGQGLQFLFEYFSETQRNKGNFPGRFSGRQFSNSRSEMNVSTLELGDSALYLCASSLGFTGGYGYTFGSGTRLTVV.

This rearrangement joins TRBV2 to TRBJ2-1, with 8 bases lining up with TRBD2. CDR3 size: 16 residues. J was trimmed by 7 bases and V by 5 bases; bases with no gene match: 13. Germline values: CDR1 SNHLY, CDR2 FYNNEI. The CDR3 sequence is CASSLGVAGIGNEQFF. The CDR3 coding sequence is TGTGCCAGCAGTTTGGGCGTAGCGGGAATCGGAAATGAGCAGTTCTTC. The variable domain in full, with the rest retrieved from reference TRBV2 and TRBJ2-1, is EPEVTQTPSHQVTQMGQEVILRCVPISNHLYFYWYRQILGQKVEFLVSFYNNEISEKSEIFDDQFSVERPDGSNFTLKIRSTKLEDSAMYFCASSLGVAGIGNEQFFGPGTRLTVL.

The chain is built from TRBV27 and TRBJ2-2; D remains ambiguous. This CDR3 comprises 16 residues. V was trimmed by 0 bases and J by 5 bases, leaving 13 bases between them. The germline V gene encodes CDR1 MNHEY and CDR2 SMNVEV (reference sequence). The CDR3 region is CASSLSQTSGTGELFF. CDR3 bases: TGTGCCAGCAGTTTATCCCAGACCAGTGGGACCGGGGAGCTGTTTTTT.